One and the same sample provided the 8 T cell receptor beta chains below, sequenced in a study of shared clonotypes between healthy human individuals. Produced via immunoSEQ multiplex PCR; TCRdb's table is partial and in-frame only. The repertoire includes roughly 2.2 million clones, 85% to 95% of them detected once, and roughly 0.34% sits in the top ten. Sequencing was done on a sample of naive CD4+ T cells from PBMCs. The subset is: CD45RA+ positively selected. These receptors came from a man aged 18 to 29 in good health. Some clones in this sample may be carry-over from other donors' samples.

Concerning this clone: Other DNA sequences from this sample encode an identical CDR3 as well. The genes are TRBV7-9 and TRBJ1-1; 9 nucleotides match TRBD1. The germline gives CDR1 SEHNR, CDR2 FQNEAQ (reference sequence). This CDR3 comprises 14 residues. Trimming at V came to 5 bases and at J to 5 bases, leaving 6 bases not matched to a gene. The CDR3 sequence is CASSLGQGNTEAFF. The CDR3 DNA reads TGTGCCAGCAGCCTCGGACAGGGGAATACTGAAGCTTTCTTT.

The chain employs TRBV19 and TRBJ1-2; 7 bases fit TRBD1. The V and J ends lost 6 bases and 4 bases, in that order; junction bases with no gene match: 11. The germline V gene has CDR1 LNHDA and CDR2 SQIVND (reference sequence). The CDR3 has 15 residues. CDR3 sequence reads: CASSQSGGPFYGYTF. The CDR3 bases are TGTGCCAGTAGCCAATCAGGGGGACCCTTCTATGGCTACACCTTC. Drawing the rest from reference TRBV19 and TRBJ1-2, the complete variable domain is DGGITQSPKYLFRKEGQNVTLSCEQNLNHDAMYWYRQDPGQGLRLIYYSQIVNDFQKGDIAEGYSVSREKKESFPLTVTSAQKNPTAFYLCASSQSGGPFYGYTFGSGTRLTVV.

The chain couples TRBV18 to TRBJ2-1, with D possibly being TRBD2 (6 bases). This CDR3 is 12 amino acids long. CDR1 KGHSH and CDR2 LQKENI come from the germline V gene. With 8 bases removed from V and 7 bases from J, the gap between germline ends came to 12 bases. DNA for the CDR3: TGTGCCAGCGGGCTAGCGAGTAATGAGCAGTTCTTC. This gives the protein CASGLASNEQFF.

This chain uses TRBV5-4 with TRBJ2-1; 9 bases are a match to TRBD2. Germline V CDR1 and CDR2: SGHNT, YYREEE (reference sequence). The CDR3 sequence is 15 residues long. The V and J ends lost 6 bases and 2 bases, in that order; junction bases with no gene match: 6. The DNA of the CDR3 is TGTGCCAGCACCCGACGACTAGCGGCCTACAATGAGCAGTTCTTC. This sequence encodes CASTRRLAAYNEQFF. Full variable domain (outside the CDR3, taken from reference TRBV5-4 and TRBJ2-1): ETGVTQSPTHLIKTRGQQVTLRCSSQSGHNTVSWYQQALGQGPQFIFQYYREEENGRGNFPPRFSGLQFPNYSSELNVNALELDDSALYLCASTRRLAAYNEQFFGPGTRLTVL.

This rearrangement joins TRBV11-2 to TRBJ2-7, with D unresolved. The germline CDR1 and CDR2 sequences are SGHAT and FQNNGV. This CDR3 spans 11 amino acids. Trimming pared 5 bases from V and 3 bases from J, leaving 5 bases between. Here the CDR3 reads CASSRDYEQYF. For the CDR3, the DNA is TGTGCCAGCAGCCGAGACTACGAGCAGTACTTC.

J is TRBJ2-1 and V is TRBV6-5; TRBD2 matches 11 bases. The CDR3 contains 14 residues. The V segment lost 5 bases and the J segment 6 bases; nucleotides outside the gene matches: 3. The germline V gene encodes CDR1 MNHEY and CDR2 SVGAGI. CDR3 region: CASSRGLAGNEQFF. CDR3 in DNA: TGTGCCAGCAGTCGCGGACTAGCGGGCAATGAGCAGTTCTTC.

The chain joins TRBV27 to TRBJ2-1; 12 nucleotides line up with TRBD2. The length of the CDR3 is 19 residues. V dropped 7 bases and J dropped 8; count of bases not matched to a gene: 21. The germline CDR1 and CDR2 sequences are MNHEY and SMNVEV (reference sequence). DNA for the CDR3: TGTGCCAGCAACCTTAAACGGACTAGCGGGATAGGTTGGGCAGATGAGCAGTTCTTC. Its translation is CASNLKRTSGIGWADEQFF.

The chain couples TRBV9 to TRBJ2-3; 12 nucleotides align to TRBD2. J gave up 3 bases and V 3 bases, and 8 bases lay outside the gene matches. From germline, CDR1 is SGDLS and CDR2 YYNGEE. The CDR3 contains 17 residues. This CDR3 reads CASSATTSGRRTDTQYF. For the CDR3, the DNA is TGTGCCAGCAGCGCCACGACTAGCGGGAGACGAACAGATACGCAGTATTTT. Drawing the rest from reference TRBV9 and TRBJ2-3, the complete variable domain is DSGVTQTPKHLITATGQRVTLRCSPRSGDLSVYWYQQSLDQGLQFLIQYYNGEERAKGNILERFSAQQFPDLHSELNLSSLELGDSALYFCASSATTSGRRTDTQYFGPGTRLTVL.